This T cell receptor (beta chain) was sequenced in a study of T cells after yellow fever vaccination. TCRdb re-called the 5' RACE reads through MiXCR, storing one row per CDR3 protein. The sample lists around 300,000 distinct CDR3 sequences; approximately 4% were seen once. In this sample, this clonotype turned up many times. Antigen unknown. The V gene's germline CDR1 is SGHNT and CDR2 YYREEE (reference sequence). V dropped 1 base and J dropped 6 bases, with 13 bases sitting between them. This CDR3 region has 14 residues. Study findings and constraints: A small share of clonotypes appeared in both CD4 and CD8 compartments.

Sequencing used PBMCs, obtained 15 days after the yellow fever booster vaccination. The sequence derives from a man aged 18 to 35 who received the YFV17D yellow fever vaccine. V usage is TRBV5-4 and J usage is TRBJ2-5; maybe TRBD2 (6 bases). This CDR3 reads CASSLYVGRKTQYF. The CDR3 region has the DNA TGTGCCAGCAGCTTGTATGTGGGGAGGAAGACCCAGTACTTC.